The rows below give T cell receptor beta chains drawn from one sample of a study of T-cell reconstitution after alpha-beta-depleted transplantation in children. TCRdb processed the PCR reads anew with MiXCR; each CDR3 protein has one entry. Of about 540,000 distinct CDR3 sequences in the sample, around 19% were seen once. The input for sequencing was PBMCs from the stem cell graft donor, taken from the stem cell graft. These receptor sequences come from a human donor who donated a stem cell graft to a child with acute lymphoblastic leukemia. Both conserved end residues are part of each CDR3. D genes are given only for firm matches. For some rows the clone size is stated as once, few or many, or as a class when expanded; others skip it.

J gene,clone size,V gene,D gene,CDR3 DNA,CDR3 protein
TRBJ2-1,NA,TRBV7-9,NA,TGTGCCAGCAGCAATACTAGCTGGGGGAACAATGAGCAGTTCTTC,CASSNTSWGNNEQFF
TRBJ2-3,NA,TRBV27,TRBD2,TGTGCCAGCTGGGGTATTAAAGCGGGAGGCGTGAATACGCAGTATTTT,CASWGIKAGGVNTQYF
TRBJ2-5,few,TRBV4-1,NA,TGCGCCAGCAGCCAAGTCAGCGGTACCCTTTCTGGAGAGACCCAGTACTTC,CASSQVSGTLSGETQYF
TRBJ1-6,few,TRBV12-3/TRBV12-4,NA,TGTGCCAGCAGTTTAGCGTTAAGGAGGAATTCACCCCTCCACTTT,CASSLALRRNSPLHF
TRBJ2-3,NA,TRBV9,TRBD2,TGTGCCAGCAGCCCGCCCTACGGGGGGAGACGAGATACGCAGTATTTT,CASSPPYGGRRDTQYF
TRBJ2-3,NA,TRBV29-1,NA,TGCAGCGTTGGACCTGAGGATACGCAGTATTTT,CSVGPEDTQYF
TRBJ1-1,NA,TRBV12-3/TRBV12-4,TRBD1,TGTGCCAGCAGTTACGACAGGGTCTCTGACGAAGCTTTCTTT,CASSYDRVSDEAFF
TRBJ2-4,few,TRBV12-3/TRBV12-4,NA,TGTGCCAGCAGTGAACGACTAGCCAAAAACATTCAGTACTTC,CASSERLAKNIQYF
TRBJ1-5,few,TRBV29-1,NA,TGCAGCGTTGCCCCAGGCAGGGACAAGCAGCCCCAGCATTTT,CSVAPGRDKQPQHF
TRBJ2-1,few,TRBV20-1,NA,TGCAGTGCTGAGGATGGGACCGCCACCTTAAATGAGCAGTTCTTC,CSAEDGTATLNEQFF
TRBJ1-5,many,TRBV5-1,NA,TGCGCCAGCAGCTTGGGCCTTAATCAGCCCCAGCATTTT,CASSLGLNQPQHF
TRBJ2-1,few,TRBV5-1,NA,TGCGCCAGCTACGGCTCCTACAATGAGCAGTTCTTC,CASYGSYNEQFF